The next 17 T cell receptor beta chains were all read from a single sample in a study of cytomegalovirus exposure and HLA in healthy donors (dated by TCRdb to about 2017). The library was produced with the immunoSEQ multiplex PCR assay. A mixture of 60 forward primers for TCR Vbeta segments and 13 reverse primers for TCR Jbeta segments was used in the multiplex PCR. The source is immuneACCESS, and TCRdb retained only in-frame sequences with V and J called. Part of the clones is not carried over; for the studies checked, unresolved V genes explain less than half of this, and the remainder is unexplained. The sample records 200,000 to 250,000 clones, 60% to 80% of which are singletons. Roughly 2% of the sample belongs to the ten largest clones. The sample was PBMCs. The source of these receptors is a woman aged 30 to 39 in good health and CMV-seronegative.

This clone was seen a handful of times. The CDR3 bases are TGTGCCAGCAGCTTAGTTCCTTACGAGCAGTACTTC. Protein product: CASSLVPYEQYF. The rearrangement links TRBV7-9 to TRBJ2-7; D remains unclear. CDR1 and CDR2 (germline): SEHNR, FQNEAQ (reference sequence). V was clipped by 1 base and J by 4 bases, with 5 bases between them. The CDR3 contains 12 residues.

CDR3 in amino acids: CASSSVGRATGANVLTF. The CDR3 coding sequence is TGTGCCAGCAGCTCAGTGGGGAGGGCGACTGGGGCCAACGTCCTGACTTTC. The chain combines TRBV11-2 with TRBJ2-6, with 7 positions matching TRBD2. Looked up from germline, CDR1 is SGHAT and CDR2 is FQNNGV. V trimming: 4 bases; J trimming: 2 bases; junction bases outside the gene matches: 8. The CDR3 length is 17 residues.

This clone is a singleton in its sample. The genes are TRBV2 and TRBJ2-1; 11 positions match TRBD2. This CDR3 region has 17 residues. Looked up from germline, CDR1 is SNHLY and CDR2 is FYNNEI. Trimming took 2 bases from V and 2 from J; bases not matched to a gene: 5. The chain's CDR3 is CASSETPGLAAYNEQFF. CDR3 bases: TGTGCCAGCAGTGAAACGCCGGGACTAGCGGCCTACAATGAGCAGTTCTTC.

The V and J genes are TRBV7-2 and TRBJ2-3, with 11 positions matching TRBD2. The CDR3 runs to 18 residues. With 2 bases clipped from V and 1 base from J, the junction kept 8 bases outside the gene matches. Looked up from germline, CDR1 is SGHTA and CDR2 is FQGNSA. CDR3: CASSLNPGTSGRTDTQYF. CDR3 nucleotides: TGTGCCAGCAGCTTAAACCCTGGGACTAGCGGACGCACAGATACGCAGTATTTT.

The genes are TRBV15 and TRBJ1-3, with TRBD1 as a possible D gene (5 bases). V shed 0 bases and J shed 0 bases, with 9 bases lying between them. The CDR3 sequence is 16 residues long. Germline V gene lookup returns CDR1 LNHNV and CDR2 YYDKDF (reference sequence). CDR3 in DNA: TGTGCCACCAGCAGAGAACAGGCTCTCTCTGGAAACACCATATATTTT. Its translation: CATSREQALSGNTIYF.

The CDR3 loop is CASGGSSYEQYF. The DNA of the CDR3 is TGTGCCAGTGGGGGGTCCTCCTACGAGCAGTACTTC. The chain carries TRBV27 and TRBJ2-7, with D perhaps matching TRBD2 (6 bases). CDR1 and CDR2 from the germline V gene are MNHEY and SMNVEV (reference sequence). CDR3 length equals 12 residues. Trimming shortened V by 9 bases and J by 0 bases, and 9 bases separated the two germline ends.

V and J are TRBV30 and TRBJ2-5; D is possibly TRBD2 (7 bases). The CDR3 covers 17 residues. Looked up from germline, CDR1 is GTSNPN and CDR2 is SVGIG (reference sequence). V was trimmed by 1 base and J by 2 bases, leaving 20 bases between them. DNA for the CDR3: TGTGCCTGGAGTGGGGGGGGGACAAAACCCGGTCAAGAGACCCAGTACTTC. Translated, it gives CAWSGGGTKPGQETQYF.

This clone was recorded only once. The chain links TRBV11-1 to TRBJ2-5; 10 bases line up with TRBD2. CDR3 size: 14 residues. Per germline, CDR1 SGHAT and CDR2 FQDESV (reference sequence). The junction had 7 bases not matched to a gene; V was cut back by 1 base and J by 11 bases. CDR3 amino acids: CASSLEASGSKQYF. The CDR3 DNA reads TGTGCCAGCAGCTTAGAGGCTAGCGGGAGCAAGCAGTACTTC.

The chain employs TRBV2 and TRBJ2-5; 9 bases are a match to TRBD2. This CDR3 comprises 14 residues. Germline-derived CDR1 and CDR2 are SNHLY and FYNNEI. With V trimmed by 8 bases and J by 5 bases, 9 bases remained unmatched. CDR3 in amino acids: CASGGTSHPETQYF. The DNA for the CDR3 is TGTGCCAGCGGCGGGACTAGCCACCCTGAGACCCAGTACTTC.

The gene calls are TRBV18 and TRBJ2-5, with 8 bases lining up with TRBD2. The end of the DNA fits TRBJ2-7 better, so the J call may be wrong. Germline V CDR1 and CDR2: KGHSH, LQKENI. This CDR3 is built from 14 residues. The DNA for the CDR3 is TGTGCCAGCTCACCACCGGCGGGGGGATACGAGCAGTACTTC. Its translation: CASSPPAGGYEQYF.

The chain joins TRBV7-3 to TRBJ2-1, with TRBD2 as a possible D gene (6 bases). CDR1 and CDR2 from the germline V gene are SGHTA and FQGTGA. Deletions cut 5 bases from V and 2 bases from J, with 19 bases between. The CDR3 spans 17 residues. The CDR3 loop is CASSPRATSLAYNEQFF. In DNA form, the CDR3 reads TGTGCCAGCAGCCCCCGGGCGACTAGTCTCGCCTACAATGAGCAGTTCTTC. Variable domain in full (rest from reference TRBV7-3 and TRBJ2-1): GAGVSQTPSNKVTEKGKYVELRCDPISGHTALYWYRQSLGQGPEFLIYFQGTGAADDSGLPNDRFFAVRPEGSVSTLKIQRTERGDSAVYLCASSPRATSLAYNEQFFGPGTRLTVL.

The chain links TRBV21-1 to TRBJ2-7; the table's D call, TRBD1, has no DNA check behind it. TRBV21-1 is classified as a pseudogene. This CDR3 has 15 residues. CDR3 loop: CASSAGTGADYEQYF. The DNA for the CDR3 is TGTGCCAGCAGCGCGGGGACAGGTGCCGACTACGAGCAGTACTTC.

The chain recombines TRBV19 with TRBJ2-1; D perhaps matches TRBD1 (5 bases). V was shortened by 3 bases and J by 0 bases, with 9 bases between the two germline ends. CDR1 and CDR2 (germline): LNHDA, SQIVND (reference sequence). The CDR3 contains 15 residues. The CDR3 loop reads CASSIDRDSYNEQFF. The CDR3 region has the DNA TGTGCCAGTAGTATTGACAGAGACTCCTACAATGAGCAGTTCTTC.

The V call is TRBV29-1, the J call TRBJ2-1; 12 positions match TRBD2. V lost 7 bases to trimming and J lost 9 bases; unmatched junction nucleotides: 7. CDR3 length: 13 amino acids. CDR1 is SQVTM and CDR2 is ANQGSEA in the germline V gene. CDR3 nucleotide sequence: TGCAGCGCCTCTAGCGGGGGGGCCGGTGAGCAGTTCTTC. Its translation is CSASSGGAGEQFF.

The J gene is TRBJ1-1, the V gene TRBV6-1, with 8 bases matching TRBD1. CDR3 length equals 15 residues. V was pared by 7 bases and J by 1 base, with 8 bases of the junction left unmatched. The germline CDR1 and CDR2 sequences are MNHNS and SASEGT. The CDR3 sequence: CASNAGGRQNTEAFF. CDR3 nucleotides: TGTGCCAGCAATGCAGGGGGCAGACAGAACACTGAAGCTTTCTTT.

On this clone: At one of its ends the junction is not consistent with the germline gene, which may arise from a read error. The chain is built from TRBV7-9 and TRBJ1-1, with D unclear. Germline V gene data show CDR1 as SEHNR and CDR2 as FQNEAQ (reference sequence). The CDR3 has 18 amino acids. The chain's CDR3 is CSSSSTLPLSRLTPEAFF. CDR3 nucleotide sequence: TGTTCCAGCAGCTCAACATTACCCCTTTCGAGACTAACACCTGAAGCTTTCTTT.

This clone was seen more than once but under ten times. CDR3 loop: CASSLSGGYGYTF. CDR3 in DNA: TGTGCCAGCAGCTTATCAGGGGGCTATGGCTACACCTTC. The rearrangement links TRBV11-3 to TRBJ1-2; TRBD1 matches 7 bases. V lost 2 bases to trimming and J lost 4 bases; unmatched junction nucleotides: 1. The CDR3 spans 13 residues. Germline CDR1 is SGHNT and CDR2 is YENEEA.